A selection of T cell receptor beta chains follows, all from one sample in a study of neurological immune-mediated disorders. TCRdb redid the calling of the 5' RACE reads with MiXCR, one entry per CDR3 protein. The sample has some 65,000 distinct CDR3 sequences, roughly 3.7% seen once; the top ten hold roughly 2.7%. The sequencing input was PBMCs. The source of these receptors is a middle-aged man with multiple sclerosis. The CDR3 runs from the conserved cysteine through the conserved F or W. Each record gives: clone size, V gene, D gene, J gene, CDR3 DNA, CDR3 protein. D genes are given only for firm matches. A row's size may be missing; if present it is once, few, many or a size class.

many	TRBV20-1	NA	TRBJ2-7	TGCAGTGCTAGAGAGTCGAGTGGGGCGTACGAGCAGTACTTC	CSARESSGAYEQYF
many	TRBV12-3/TRBV12-4	NA	TRBJ1-1	TGTGCCAGCACCTATGGGGCGGCCACTGAAGCTTTCTTT	CASTYGAATEAFF
many	TRBV20-1	TRBD2	TRBJ2-1	TGCAGTGCCATCCGGCTAGCGGGGGTGAGCTCCTACAATGAGCAGTTCTTC	CSAIRLAGVSSYNEQFF
many	TRBV18	NA	TRBJ1-1	TGTGCCAGCTCACCTAGGGACCTGGCCGTCGAAGCTTTCTTT	CASSPRDLAVEAFF
many	TRBV6-5	TRBD1	TRBJ1-1	TGTGCCAGCAGTCGACAGGGGAGGTACGCTGAAGCTTTCTTT	CASSRQGRYAEAFF
many	TRBV20-1	NA	TRBJ2-7	TGCAGTGCTAGATCCGGGCTTGGGGAGCAGTACTTC	CSARSGLGEQYF
many	TRBV28	NA	TRBJ1-5	TGTGCCAGCAGTTTATTTCACAGCAATCAGCCCCAGCATTTT	CASSLFHSNQPQHF
few	TRBV19	NA	TRBJ2-6	TGTGCCAGTAGTGGGGCTGGGGGGCACTCCGGGGCCAACGTCCTGACTTTC	CASSGAGGHSGANVLTF
NA	TRBV6-5	NA	TRBJ1-5	TGTGCCAGCAGCAGGAGGGAGTTCAATCAGCCCCAGAATTTT	CASSRREFNQPQNF
many	TRBV5-6	NA	TRBJ1-3	TGTGCCAGCAGCCGTAGGGGAAACACCATATATTTT	CASSRRGNTIYF
NA	TRBV12-3/TRBV12-4	NA	TRBJ2-6	TGTGCCAGCAGTTTTCGGCGCTCTGGGGCCAAAGTCCTGACTTTC	CASSFRRSGAKVLTF
many	TRBV10-1	NA	TRBJ2-2	TGCGCCAGCAGTGAAGTAGCGGCCAGGTCCGGGGAGCTGTTTTTT	CASSEVAARSGELFF
many	TRBV20-1	NA	TRBJ1-1	TGCAGTGCTAGACTCCCTCAGGGAACTGAAGCTTTCTTT	CSARLPQGTEAFF
many	TRBV2	TRBD1	TRBJ1-1	TGTGCCACTAAGACAGGGAGCACTGAAGCTTTCTTT	CATKTGSTEAFF
many	TRBV7-9	NA	TRBJ2-1	TGTGCCAGCAGCTTTAGGGGACAAAGAACCAATGAGCAGTTCTTC	CASSFRGQRTNEQFF
NA	TRBV6-5	TRBD1	TRBJ1-4	TGTGCCAGCAGACGGGGACAGCTAAATGAAAAACTGTTTTTT	CASRRGQLNEKLFF
NA	TRBV12-3/TRBV12-4	TRBD2	TRBJ2-1	TGTGCCAGCAGTTTCCAGCGGGGGGGCCGAAATGAGCAGTTCTTC	CASSFQRGGRNEQFF
many	TRBV2	TRBD1	TRBJ2-3	TGTGCCAGCATTAAGGACAGGGGACCTAGCACAGATACGCAGTATTTT	CASIKDRGPSTDTQYF
many	TRBV11-2	NA	TRBJ2-7	TGTGCCAGCAGCTTACGGAGCTCCTACGAGCAGTACTTC	CASSLRSSYEQYF
many	TRBV10-2	NA	TRBJ1-6	TGCGCCAGCAGTGAAGGGCCTATGCCCGTATCACCCCTCCACTTT	CASSEGPMPVSPLHF
medium-sized	TRBV5-1	NA	TRBJ2-3	TGCGCCAGCAGCTTGGACCCAGACAGTTCCTCTTGGGGCACAGATACGCAGTATTTT	CASSLDPDSSSWGTDTQYF
many	TRBV12-3/TRBV12-4	NA	TRBJ1-2	TGTGCCAGCAGTTTAGAGAGAGTGGGCTATGGCTACACCTTC	CASSLERVGYGYTF
many	TRBV5-1	NA	TRBJ1-5	TGCGCCAGCAGCTTGGCCGGTAGCAATCAGCCCCAGCATTTT	CASSLAGSNQPQHF